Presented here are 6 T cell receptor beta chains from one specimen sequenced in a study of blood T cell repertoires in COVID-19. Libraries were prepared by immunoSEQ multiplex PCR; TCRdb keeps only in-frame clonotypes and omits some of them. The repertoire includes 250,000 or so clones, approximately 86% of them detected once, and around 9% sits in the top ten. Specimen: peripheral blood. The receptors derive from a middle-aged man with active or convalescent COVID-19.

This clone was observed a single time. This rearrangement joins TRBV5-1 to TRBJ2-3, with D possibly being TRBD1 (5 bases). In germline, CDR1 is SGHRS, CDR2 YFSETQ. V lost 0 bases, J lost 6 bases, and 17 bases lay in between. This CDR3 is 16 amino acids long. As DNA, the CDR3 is TGCGCCAGCAGCTTGGGCCCCAGGCAGGGCTCCGATACGCAGTATTTT. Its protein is CASSLGPRQGSDTQYF.

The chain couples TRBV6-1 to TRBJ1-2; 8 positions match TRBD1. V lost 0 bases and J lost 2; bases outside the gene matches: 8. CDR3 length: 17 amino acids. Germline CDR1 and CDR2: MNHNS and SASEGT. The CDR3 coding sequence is TGTGCCAGCAGTGAAGCAGCAGGGGGCGTCAGAAACTATGGCTACACCTTC. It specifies CASSEAAGGVRNYGYTF.

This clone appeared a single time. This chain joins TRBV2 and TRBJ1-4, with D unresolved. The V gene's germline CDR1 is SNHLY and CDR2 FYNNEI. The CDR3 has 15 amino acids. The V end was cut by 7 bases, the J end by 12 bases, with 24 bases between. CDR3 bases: TGTGCCAGCACCCTACGAGGCAGTTCTCCGATAGAACTGTTTTTT. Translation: CASTLRGSSPIELFF.

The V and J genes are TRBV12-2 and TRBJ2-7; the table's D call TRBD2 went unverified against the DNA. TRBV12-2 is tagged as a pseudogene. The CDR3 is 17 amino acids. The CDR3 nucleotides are TGTGCAAGTCGCCTCTCCGGACACGTAGCGGGGGGGTGCGAGCAGTACTTC. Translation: CASRLSGHVAGGCEQYF.

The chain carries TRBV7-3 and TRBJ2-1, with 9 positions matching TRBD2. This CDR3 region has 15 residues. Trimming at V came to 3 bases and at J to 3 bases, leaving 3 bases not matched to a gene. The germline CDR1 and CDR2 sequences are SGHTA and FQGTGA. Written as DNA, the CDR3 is TGTGCCAGCAGCTTTCTAGCGGGATTCTACAATGAGCAGTTCTTC. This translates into CASSFLAGFYNEQFF.

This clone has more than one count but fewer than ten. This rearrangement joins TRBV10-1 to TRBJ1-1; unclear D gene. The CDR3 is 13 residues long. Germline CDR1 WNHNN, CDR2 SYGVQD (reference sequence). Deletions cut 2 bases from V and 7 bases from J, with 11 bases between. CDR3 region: CASSESQTDEAFF. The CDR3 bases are TGCGCCAGCAGTGAGAGCCAGACTGATGAAGCTTTCTTT.